The 10 T cell receptor beta chains in this list originate from one sample, sequenced in a study of vaccination and CD4 T cells after COVID-19. Treatment given: approximately 9-day PBMC culture with coronavirus spike peptide pools or control peptides (ViraFEST assay). An Oncomine TCR Beta short-read assay was used to sequence the DNA from cultured CD4+ T cells. TCRdb re-analysed the PCR reads in MiXCR, keeping a single row per CDR3 protein. This sample yields 11,000 or so distinct CDR3 sequences, of which almost 65% are seen a single time; 14% belongs to the top ten. For these receptors, no antigen is known. Sequences were obtained from CD4+ T cells from blood, cultured in vitro. The receptors originated from a human donor who had recovered from COVID-19.

This chain connects TRBV11-3 to TRBJ1-2, with D hard to call. Per germline, CDR1 SGHNT and CDR2 YENEEA. With 4 bases removed from V and 8 bases from J, the gap between germline ends came to 11 bases. This CDR3 contains 12 residues. The CDR3 DNA is TGTGCCAGCAGCTGGCAGGATCGGGGCTACACCTTC. As protein: CASSWQDRGYTF.

This clonotype was seen only a few times. The rearrangement uses TRBV12-3 or TRBV12-4 and TRBJ1-2; D unclear. This CDR3 comprises 14 residues. V shed 5 bases and J shed 2 bases, with 12 bases lying between them. For the CDR3, the DNA is TGTGCCAGCAGTCCACTTCGAATCAACTATGGCTACACCTTC. Translation: CASSPLRINYGYTF.

J is TRBJ1-1 and V is TRBV11-2, with 8 bases matching TRBD1. The germline V gene encodes CDR1 SGHAT and CDR2 FQNNGV. This CDR3 is built from 15 residues. J gave up 5 bases and V 6 bases, and 11 bases lay outside the gene matches. The CDR3 DNA follows: TGTGCCAGCAGTAACCAGTTCAGGGGGCAGACTGAAGCTTTCTTT. As protein: CASSNQFRGQTEAFF.

This clonotype was counted only a few times. The chain combines TRBV6-1 with TRBJ2-2; 9 bases match TRBD1. This CDR3 region has 15 residues. Germline V gene lookup returns CDR1 MNHNS and CDR2 SASEGT. After removal of 6 bases from V and 4 bases from J, the junction contained 6 bases not matched to a gene. CDR3: CASSLQGAVTGELFF. CDR3 nucleotides: TGTGCCAGCAGCCTACAGGGGGCGGTCACCGGGGAGCTGTTTTTT.

The rearrangement uses TRBV7-2 and TRBJ2-5; D gene unclear. Trimming stripped 2 bases from V and 4 bases from J, with 14 bases between. The CDR3 is 15 amino acids. Germline V gene data show CDR1 as SGHTA and CDR2 as FQGNSA. The CDR3: CASSLWGRFGETQYF. The CDR3 DNA sequence: TGTGCCAGCAGCTTATGGGGAAGGTTCGGAGAGACCCAGTACTTC.

The chain combines TRBV27 with TRBJ1-5; D not resolved. V was shortened by 3 bases and J by 3 bases, with 12 bases between the two germline ends. The CDR3 has 15 residues. Looked up from germline, CDR1 is MNHEY and CDR2 is SMNVEV (reference sequence). The CDR3 spells CASSLSSNYNQPQHF. DNA of the CDR3: TGTGCCAGCAGTTTGTCTTCCAATTACAATCAGCCCCAGCATTTT.

This clonotype has just one count. The chain is built from TRBV7-9 and TRBJ2-5; D is undetermined. Germline CDR1 reads SEHNR; CDR2 reads FQNEAQ (reference sequence). The CDR3 contains 14 residues. The V and J ends lost 1 base and 1 base respectively, with 7 bases between them. This CDR3 is CASSLGGGQETQYF. The CDR3 bases are TGTGCCAGCAGCTTAGGGGGTGGCCAAGAGACCCAGTACTTC.

The chain couples TRBV27 to TRBJ1-5, with D hard to call. CDR1 is MNHEY and CDR2 is SMNVEV in the germline V gene (reference sequence). Trimming took 2 bases from V and 7 from J, leaving 12 bases between them. The CDR3 is made up of 14 amino acids. CDR3 sequence: CASSLGTSTQPQHF. The CDR3 region has the DNA TGTGCCAGCAGTTTAGGTACGTCAACCCAGCCCCAGCATTTT.

This clonotype was seen a single time. The chain is built from TRBV6-5 and TRBJ1-2; 7 nucleotides line up with TRBD1. CDR3 length: 16 amino acids. V lost 0 bases and J lost 4; bases outside the gene matches: 8. The germline V gene has CDR1 MNHEY and CDR2 SVGAGI. The CDR3 sequence is CASSYSRTGNIYGYTF. For the CDR3, the DNA is TGTGCCAGCAGTTACTCTAGGACAGGAAACATCTATGGCTACACCTTC.

The rearrangement joins TRBV15 to TRBJ2-7; no reliable D call. Germline CDR1 and CDR2: LNHNV and YYDKDF (reference sequence). This CDR3 spans 15 amino acids. Trimming left V 0 bases short and J 1 base short, with 10 bases between. The CDR3: CATSRDSGHSYEQYF. The CDR3 nucleotides are TGTGCCACCAGCAGAGATAGTGGCCATTCCTACGAGCAGTACTTC.